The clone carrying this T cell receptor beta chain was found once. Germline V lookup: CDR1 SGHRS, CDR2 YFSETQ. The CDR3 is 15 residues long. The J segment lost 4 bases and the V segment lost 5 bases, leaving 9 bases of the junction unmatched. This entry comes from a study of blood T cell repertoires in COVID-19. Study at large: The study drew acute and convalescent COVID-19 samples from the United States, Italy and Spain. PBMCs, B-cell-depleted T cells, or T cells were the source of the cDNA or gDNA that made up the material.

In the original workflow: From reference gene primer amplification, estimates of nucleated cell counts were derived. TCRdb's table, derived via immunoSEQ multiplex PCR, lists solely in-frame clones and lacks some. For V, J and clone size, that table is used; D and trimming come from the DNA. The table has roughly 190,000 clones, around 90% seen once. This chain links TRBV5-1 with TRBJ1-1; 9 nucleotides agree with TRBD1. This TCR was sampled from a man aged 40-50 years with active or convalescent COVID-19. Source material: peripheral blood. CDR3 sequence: CASRRTPTGGTEAFF. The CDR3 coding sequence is TGCGCCAGCAGGCGGACACCGACAGGGGGCACTGAAGCTTTCTTT.